One and the same sample provided the 7 T cell receptor beta chains below, sequenced in a study of response to subunit inactivated influenza vaccine. MiXCR, run by TCRdb on the RT-PCR reads, gives a single entry per CDR3 protein. The data hold a few hundred thousand distinct CDR3 sequences, with roughly 15% observed a single time. This specimen was PBMCs from blood, taken 11 to 12 days after vaccination. All receptors come from a man aged 45-60 years who received an inactivated influenza vaccine.

The chain combines TRBV7-9 with TRBJ1-5, with D perhaps TRBD1 (5 bases). The V end was cut by 1 base, the J end by 3 bases, with 13 bases between. Germline V gene data show CDR1 as SEHNR and CDR2 as FQNEAQ (reference sequence). This CDR3 contains 16 residues. For the CDR3, the DNA is TGTGCCAGCAGCTTAGGGGGAGGGGCCCTCAATCAGCCCCAGCATTTT. Translated, it gives CASSLGGGALNQPQHF.

This clonotype was seen a handful of times. The rearrangement links TRBV2 to TRBJ2-3, with TRBD2 matching 13 bases. The CDR3 is made up of 16 amino acids. V was pared by 8 bases and J by 2 bases, with 7 bases of the junction left unmatched. Germline V gene lookup returns CDR1 SNHLY and CDR2 FYNNEI. In nucleotides, the CDR3 is TGTGCCAGCGGAGGACTAGCGGGGGAGCTCACAGATACGCAGTATTTT. As protein: CASGGLAGELTDTQYF. Combining the CDR3 with reference TRBV2 and TRBJ2-3 gives the whole variable domain EPEVTQTPSHQVTQMGQEVILRCVPISNHLYFYWYRQILGQKVEFLVSFYNNEISEKSEIFDDQFSVERPDGSNFTLKIRSTKLEDSAMYFCASGGLAGELTDTQYFGPGTRLTVL.

This clonotype showed up many times. The chain employs TRBV12-3 or TRBV12-4 and TRBJ2-7, with TRBD2 matching 8 bases. The CDR3 length is 14 residues. Trimming took 10 bases from V and 0 from J; bases not matched to a gene: 8. CDR3 loop: CAKRSGSVSYEQYF. DNA for the CDR3: TGTGCCAAGCGGAGCGGGAGTGTCTCCTACGAGCAGTACTTC.

The V and J genes are TRBV15 and TRBJ1-5; TRBD1 aligns across 8 bases. The CDR3 has 15 residues. CDR1 LNHNV and CDR2 YYDKDF come from the germline V gene (reference sequence). The junction had 8 bases not matched to a gene; V was cut back by 4 bases and J by 6 bases. The CDR3 region is CATSTGQGRSQPQHF. CDR3 nucleotides: TGTGCCACCAGCACCGGACAGGGAAGGAGTCAGCCCCAGCATTTT. The full variable domain, rest sourced from reference TRBV15 and TRBJ1-5, is DAMVIQNPRYQVTQFGKPVTLSCSQTLNHNVMYWYQQKSSQAPKLLFHYYDKDFNNEADTPDNFQSRRPNTSFCFLDIRSPGLGDTAMYLCATSTGQGRSQPQHFGDGTRLSIL.

The V and J genes are TRBV5-6 and TRBJ2-6; D not certain. The ends were cut back, 4 bases at V and 0 bases at J, with 11 bases in the middle. Germline lookup yields CDR1 SGHDT and CDR2 YYEEEE. This CDR3 spans 16 amino acids. The CDR3 reads CASSPLRYSGANVLTF. CDR3 coding DNA: TGTGCCAGCAGCCCGCTGAGATACTCTGGGGCCAACGTCCTGACTTTC.

This clonotype was observed a few times. This sequence joins TRBV27 and TRBJ2-7; perhaps TRBD2 as D (6 bases). The length of the CDR3 is 13 residues. The V and J ends lost 3 bases and 5 bases respectively, with 11 bases between them. Germline V gene lookup returns CDR1 MNHEY and CDR2 SMNVEV (reference sequence). CDR3 sequence (DNA): TGTGCCAGCAGTTTCTTCAGGGAGGACGAGCAGTACTTC. Translating it yields CASSFFREDEQYF.

There are a few counts of this clonotype. The chain is built from TRBV4-1 and TRBJ2-2; unclear D gene. The CDR3 has 16 amino acids. V dropped 1 base and J dropped 3 bases, with 12 bases sitting between them. Germline V gene data show CDR1 as MGHRA and CDR2 as YSYEKL. This CDR3 is CASSQGVFSDTGELFF. The CDR3 DNA is TGCGCCAGCAGCCAAGGGGTTTTTTCGGACACCGGGGAGCTGTTTTTT.